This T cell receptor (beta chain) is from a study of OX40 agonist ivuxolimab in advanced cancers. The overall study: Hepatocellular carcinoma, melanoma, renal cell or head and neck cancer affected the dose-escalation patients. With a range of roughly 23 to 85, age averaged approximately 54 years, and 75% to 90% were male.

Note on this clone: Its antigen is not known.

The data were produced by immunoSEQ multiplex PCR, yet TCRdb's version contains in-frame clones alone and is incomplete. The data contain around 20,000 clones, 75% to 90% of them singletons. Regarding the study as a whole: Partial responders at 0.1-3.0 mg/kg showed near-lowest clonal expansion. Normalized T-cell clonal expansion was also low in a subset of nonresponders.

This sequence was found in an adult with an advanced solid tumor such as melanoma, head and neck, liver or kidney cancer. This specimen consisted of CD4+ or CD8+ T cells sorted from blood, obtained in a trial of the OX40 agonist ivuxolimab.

CDR3 region: CASSLYLATAEYEQYF. Written as DNA, the CDR3 is TGTGCCAGCAGTTTATACCTAGCCACAGCGGAATACGAGCAGTACTTC. The chain uses TRBV28 and TRBJ2-7; D might be TRBD2 (5 bases). The V end lost 1 base, the J end lost 4 bases, and 17 bases lay between the germline ends. The CDR3 contains 16 residues. CDR1 and CDR2 from the germline V gene are MDHEN and SYDVKM.